The 26 T cell receptor beta chains in this list originate from one sample, sequenced in a study of technical replicates of blood from several donors. Libraries were prepared by immunoSEQ multiplex PCR; TCRdb keeps only in-frame clonotypes and omits some of them. The profile shows approximately 82,000 clones, 80% to 95% of them singletons. The material sequenced was T cells isolated from PBMCs. The receptors originated from a human donor in good health.

The rearrangement joins TRBV5-1 to TRBJ1-4, with 8 bases that match TRBD1. V was clipped by 0 bases and J by 5 bases; unmatched bases: 3. CDR3 length equals 15 residues. Germline assignment: CDR1 SGHRS and CDR2 YFSETQ. CDR3 DNA sequence: TGCGCCAGCAGCTTGGGGACAGGGAAGAATGAAAAACTGTTTTTT. The encoded protein is CASSLGTGKNEKLFF. The full variable domain, in which reference TRBV5-1 and TRBJ1-4 provide the parts outside the CDR3, is KAGVTQTPRYLIKTRGQQVTLSCSPISGHRSVSWYQQTPGQGLQFLFEYFSETQRNKGNFPGRFSGRQFSNSRSEMNVSTLELGDSALYLCASSLGTGKNEKLFFGSGTQLSVL.

The rearrangement uses TRBV5-1 and TRBJ2-5; TRBD2 aligns across 14 bases. V gave up 4 bases and J gave up 5 bases; unmatched junction bases: 7. The CDR3 totals 16 residues. Germline values: CDR1 SGHRS, CDR2 YFSETQ. The chain's CDR3 is CASSTGTSGSFETQYF. CDR3 DNA: TGCGCCAGCAGCACGGGGACTAGCGGGAGCTTCGAGACCCAGTACTTC.

The CDR3 region is CASSYSGTTNEKLFF. The CDR3 nucleotides read TGTGCCAGCAGTTACTCCGGGACAACTAATGAAAAACTGTTTTTT. The chain combines TRBV6-5 with TRBJ1-4; D gene unclear. V dropped 0 bases and J dropped 0 bases, with 5 bases sitting between them. The CDR3 sequence is 15 residues long. Germline assignment: CDR1 MNHEY and CDR2 SVGAGI.

The chain combines TRBV5-1 with TRBJ1-1; possible D gene TRBD1, 5 bases. V was shortened by 1 base and J by 5 bases, with 12 bases between the two germline ends. Germline-derived CDR1 and CDR2 are SGHRS and YFSETQ. CDR3 length: 14 residues. CDR3 residues: CASSLTGTRTEAFF. The CDR3 DNA sequence: TGCGCCAGCAGCTTGACAGGAACGAGGACTGAAGCTTTCTTT.

This chain connects TRBV5-1 to TRBJ1-5; 9 bases are shared with TRBD1. The V gene end was trimmed by 5 bases and the J gene end by 7 bases; junction bases not matched to a gene: 7. Germline loops: CDR1 SGHRS, CDR2 YFSETQ. CDR3 length: 14 amino acids. The CDR3 sequence: CASSWGTGSQPQHF. The CDR3 region has the DNA TGCGCCAGCAGTTGGGGGACAGGGAGCCAGCCCCAGCATTTT.

The rearrangement joins TRBV11-2 to TRBJ2-1; 10 nucleotides agree with TRBD1. Germline lookup yields CDR1 SGHAT and CDR2 FQNNGV. The CDR3 is 15 residues long. J gave up 8 bases and V 5 bases, and 9 bases lay outside the gene matches. Here the CDR3 DNA reads TGTGCCAGCAGCCTTCGGGACAGGGGTTACTATGAGCAGTTCTTC. Its protein is CASSLRDRGYYEQFF.

This clone was counted once. The V call is TRBV27, the J call TRBJ2-2; 9 bases agree with TRBD2. The CDR3 totals 20 residues. With V trimmed by 4 bases and J by 2 bases, 17 bases remained unmatched. From germline, CDR1 is MNHEY and CDR2 SMNVEV (reference sequence). CDR3 sequence reads: CASSSWLVAGEGGNTGELFF. In nucleotides, the CDR3 is TGTGCCAGCAGTTCATGGTTGGTAGCGGGAGAGGGTGGAAACACCGGGGAGCTGTTTTTT.

J is TRBJ2-4 and V is TRBV4-1; 8 bases map to TRBD1. J was trimmed by 4 bases and V by 4 bases; bases with no gene match: 6. The CDR3 consists of 15 residues. Germline CDR1 is MGHRA and CDR2 is YSYEKL. The DNA for the CDR3 is TGCGCCAGCAGCCCTGGACAGGGTACAAAAAACATTCAGTACTTC. This translates into CASSPGQGTKNIQYF.

V gene TRBV7-9 combines with J gene TRBJ2-1; D might be TRBD1 (6 bases). The CDR3 totals 13 residues. Trimming removed 1 base at V and 8 bases at J, with 9 bases between. Germline values: CDR1 SEHNR, CDR2 FQNEAQ (reference sequence). The CDR3 loop is CASSLGQGHEQFF. The CDR3 nucleotides read TGTGCCAGCAGCTTAGGGCAGGGGCATGAGCAGTTCTTC.

For the CDR3, the DNA is TGTGCCACCAGCAGACCCCCGGGGGAGAGCACTGAAGCTTTCTTT. The encoded protein is CATSRPPGESTEAFF. The chain has TRBV15 and TRBJ1-1, with D perhaps matching TRBD1 (5 bases). This CDR3 comprises 15 residues. The germline V gene encodes CDR1 LNHNV and CDR2 YYDKDF (reference sequence). V was shortened by 2 bases and J by 4 bases, with 14 bases between the two germline ends.

In nucleotides, the CDR3 is TGTGCCAGCAGCTTAGAGCAGGGCGCCGGGGAGCTGTTTTTT. Its protein product is CASSLEQGAGELFF. The chain uses TRBV7-7 and TRBJ2-2; D possibly corresponds to TRBD1 (5 bases). The CDR3 length is 14 residues. V was pared by 1 base and J by 6 bases, with 9 bases between. The V gene's germline CDR1 is SSHAT and CDR2 FNYEAQ (reference sequence).

Turning to this clone: The identical CDR3 is also encoded by other nucleotide sequences in the sample. V is TRBV6-5 and J is TRBJ2-7; 11 bases agree with TRBD2. This CDR3 comprises 15 residues. Germline-derived CDR1 and CDR2 are MNHEY and SVGAGI. V gave up 6 bases and J gave up 3 bases; unmatched junction bases: 7. CDR3 nucleotide sequence: TGTGCCAGCAGCCTCGGGACTAGCGGTTACTACGAGCAGTACTTC. It specifies CASSLGTSGYYEQYF.

The chain joins TRBV7-9 to TRBJ2-4; D gene ambiguous. The CDR3 has 15 amino acids. Germline V gives CDR1 SEHNR, CDR2 FQNEAQ (reference sequence). Trimming stripped 1 base from V and 8 bases from J, with 15 bases between. For the CDR3, the DNA is TGTGCCAGCAGCTTAGAGTCCACCCCGGCGGACATTCAGTACTTC. The encoded protein is CASSLESTPADIQYF.

This chain uses TRBV7-9 with TRBJ1-2; D possibly corresponds to TRBD1 (6 bases). CDR3 length: 19 residues. Germline CDR1 and CDR2: SEHNR and FQNEAQ (reference sequence). Trimming removed 5 bases at V and 6 bases at J, with 31 bases between. The CDR3 sequence is CASSPLPGALALEGHGYTF. CDR3 DNA sequence: TGTGCCAGCAGCCCTCTCCCAGGGGCCCTCGCGCTAGAGGGGCATGGCTACACCTTC.

J is TRBJ2-1 and V is TRBV2; TRBD2 matches at 8 bases. Germline CDR1 SNHLY, CDR2 FYNNEI. The V and J ends lost 3 bases and 7 bases, in that order; junction bases with no gene match: 8. The CDR3 sequence is 15 residues long. The DNA for the CDR3 is TGTGCCAGCAGTGAGGAGCGGGAGTTTAGAAATGAGCAGTTCTTC. This sequence encodes CASSEEREFRNEQFF.

The CDR3 here is CASSKGLAGIQETQYF. As DNA, the CDR3 is TGTGCCAGTAGTAAGGGACTAGCGGGGATACAAGAGACCCAGTACTTC. J is TRBJ2-5 and V is TRBV19; 13 bases line up with TRBD2. V dropped 4 bases and J dropped 2; count of bases not matched to a gene: 4. The CDR3 length is 16 residues. The germline V gene has CDR1 LNHDA and CDR2 SQIVND (reference sequence).

V and J are TRBV5-4 and TRBJ1-2; TRBD1 agrees at 10 bases. Germline loops: CDR1 SGHNT, CDR2 YYREEE (reference sequence). Trimming removed 4 bases from V and 6 bases from J; junction bases left unmatched: 6. The CDR3 length is 14 residues. In DNA, the CDR3 is TGTGCCAGCAGCGCCGGACAGGGGGGAGATGGCTACACCTTC. Translating it yields CASSAGQGGDGYTF.

There are a few counts of this clone. The chain uses TRBV14 and TRBJ1-1; unclear D gene. This CDR3 contains 14 residues. CDR1 and CDR2 from the germline V gene are SGHDN and FVKESK. V lost 2 bases and J 1 base, leaving 8 bases between the germline ends. CDR3 loop: CASSQHAGNTEAFF. The CDR3 DNA sequence: TGTGCCAGCAGCCAACACGCAGGGAACACTGAAGCTTTCTTT. Based on the CDR3 plus reference TRBV14 and TRBJ1-1, the full variable domain is EAGVTQFPSHSVIEKGQTVTLRCDPISGHDNLYWYRRVMGKEIKFLLHFVKESKQDESGMPNNRFLAERTGGTYSTLKVQPAELEDSGVYFCASSQHAGNTEAFFGQGTRLTVV.

The V and J genes are TRBV21-1 and TRBJ2-7; the table's D gene call, TRBD2, was not cross checked with the DNA. TRBV21-1 is labeled a pseudogene. This CDR3 spans 17 amino acids. CDR3 protein: CASSPDPPSGRTYEQYF. The DNA for the CDR3 is TGTGCCAGCAGCCCCGATCCCCCTAGCGGGAGGACCTACGAGCAGTACTTC.

The gene calls are TRBV30 and TRBJ1-5; 10 nucleotides line up with TRBD1. The ends lost 5 bases at V and 5 bases at J; junction bases unmatched: 3. In germline, CDR1 is GTSNPN, CDR2 SVGIG (reference sequence). The CDR3 runs 13 residues. The CDR3 coding sequence is TGTGCCTGGGGACAGGGGGGCGATCAGCCCCAGCATTTT. Translation gives CAWGQGGDQPQHF.

This sequence joins TRBV9 and TRBJ2-2; a weak D match, TRBD1 (6 bases). This CDR3 contains 14 residues. The ends were cut back, 4 bases at V and 5 bases at J, with 12 bases in the middle. Germline V gene lookup returns CDR1 SGDLS and CDR2 YYNGEE. CDR3 sequence reads: CASSRGTQTGELFF. CDR3 coding DNA: TGTGCCAGCAGCAGAGGGACACAGACCGGGGAGCTGTTTTTT.

The chain recombines TRBV13 with TRBJ2-7; 11 nucleotides line up with TRBD1. The CDR3 has 15 residues. Germline-derived CDR1 and CDR2 are PRHDT and FYEKMQ (reference sequence). With 0 bases clipped from V and 3 bases from J, the junction kept 1 base outside the gene matches. The CDR3 loop is CASSLGDRGHYEQYF. CDR3 coding DNA: TGTGCCAGCAGCTTAGGGGACAGGGGGCACTACGAGCAGTACTTC. The entire variable domain, with the rest obtained from reference TRBV13 and TRBJ2-7, is as follows: AAGVIQSPRHLIKEKRETATLKCYPIPRHDTVYWYQQGPGQDPQFLISFYEKMQSDKGSIPDRFSAQQFSDYHSELNMSSLELGDSALYFCASSLGDRGHYEQYFGPGTRLTVT.

The chain couples TRBV18 to TRBJ2-1, with 15 nucleotides matching TRBD2. V lost 3 bases to trimming and J lost 10 bases; unmatched junction nucleotides: 7. Germline lookup yields CDR1 KGHSH and CDR2 LQKENI. The CDR3 has 16 residues. Here the CDR3 reads CASSPRTSGGVEEQFF. CDR3 nucleotides: TGTGCCAGCTCACCCCGGACTAGCGGGGGGGTTGAGGAGCAGTTCTTC.

The V call is TRBV30, the J call TRBJ1-2; a possible D gene is TRBD1 (5 bases). Germline V lookup: CDR1 GTSNPN, CDR2 SVGIG (reference sequence). The CDR3 consists of 14 residues. With 5 bases removed from V and 4 bases from J, the gap between germline ends came to 17 bases. Here the CDR3 reads CAWGGGGEIYGYTF. The CDR3 bases are TGTGCCTGGGGAGGCGGGGGGGAGATCTATGGCTACACCTTC.

This clone was detected once. V gene TRBV5-1 combines with J gene TRBJ2-7; 9 bases are shared with TRBD1. The CDR3 sequence is 14 residues long. With 0 bases clipped from V and 7 bases from J, the junction kept 5 bases outside the gene matches. From germline, CDR1 is SGHRS and CDR2 YFSETQ. CDR3 loop: CASSLEQGAGEQYF. In DNA, the CDR3 is TGCGCCAGCAGCTTGGAACAGGGGGCAGGAGAGCAGTACTTC.

The chain couples TRBV4-1 to TRBJ1-2; 8 bases line up with TRBD1. Germline CDR1 is MGHRA and CDR2 is YSYEKL. The CDR3 spans 15 residues. V gave up 1 base and J gave up 8 bases; unmatched junction bases: 9. The CDR3: CASSQATGASRGYTF. CDR3 coding DNA: TGCGCCAGCAGCCAAGCGACAGGGGCTTCGAGGGGCTACACCTTC.